These 32 T cell receptor beta chains originate from one sample sequenced in a study of blood T cell repertoires in COVID-19. TCRdb's table, derived via immunoSEQ multiplex PCR, lists solely in-frame clones and lacks some. The sample lists roughly 410,000 clones, 70% to 90% occurring once. Source material: peripheral blood. Every receptor here comes from a woman aged 55-69 years with COVID-19, enrolled during active disease.

This clone was detected only once. The chain couples TRBV19 to TRBJ1-2, with D unresolved. V lost 7 bases and J 3 bases, leaving 6 bases between the germline ends. The CDR3 spans 11 residues. CDR1 and CDR2 (germline): LNHDA, SQIVND (reference sequence). The CDR3 is CASTTDYGYTF. As DNA, the CDR3 is TGTGCCAGTACCACGGACTATGGCTACACCTTC.

The chain employs TRBV30 and TRBJ1-5; D call uncertain. Trimming pared 4 bases from V and 0 bases from J, leaving 19 bases between. This CDR3 has 17 amino acids. Germline V gene data show CDR1 as GTSNPN and CDR2 as SVGIG (reference sequence). The CDR3 loop is CAWTSSSGIYSNQPQHF. CDR3 DNA: TGTGCCTGGACGTCATCGTCGGGGATCTATAGCAATCAGCCCCAGCATTTT.

The rearrangement links TRBV14 to TRBJ2-3, with D perhaps TRBD2 (6 bases). The V gene's germline CDR1 is SGHDN and CDR2 FVKESK. This CDR3 has 15 residues. Trimming left V 0 bases short and J 5 bases short, with 12 bases between. The CDR3 sequence: CASSQDGGVVDTQYF. In nucleotides, the CDR3 is TGTGCCAGCAGCCAAGACGGCGGGGTGGTAGATACGCAGTATTTT. Combining the CDR3 with reference TRBV14 and TRBJ2-3 gives the whole variable domain EAGVTQFPSHSVIEKGQTVTLRCDPISGHDNLYWYRRVMGKEIKFLLHFVKESKQDESGMPNNRFLAERTGGTYSTLKVQPAELEDSGVYFCASSQDGGVVDTQYFGPGTRLTVL.

The rearrangement links TRBV10-3 to TRBJ1-1; 8 bases match TRBD1. This CDR3 is built from 13 residues. V lost 6 bases to trimming and J lost 6 bases; unmatched junction nucleotides: 6. Germline lookup yields CDR1 ENHRY and CDR2 SYGVKD. The CDR3 DNA sequence: TGTGCCATCAGGACTCAGGGGGCGCCTGAAGCTTTCTTT. Protein sequence: CAIRTQGAPEAFF.

The V and J genes are TRBV6-6 and TRBJ1-6; TRBD1 matches at 10 bases. Germline-derived CDR1 and CDR2 are MNHNY and SVGAGI (reference sequence). V lost 8 bases, J lost 8 bases, and 3 bases stayed unmatched. This CDR3 contains 13 residues. The CDR3 loop is CASLGQGDSPLHF. The CDR3 DNA reads as TGTGCCAGCCTTGGACAGGGGGATTCACCCCTCCACTTT.

The chain combines TRBV5-1 with TRBJ1-2; 11 nucleotides match TRBD1. CDR1 SGHRS and CDR2 YFSETQ come from the germline V gene. This CDR3 region has 16 residues. V lost 4 bases, J lost 4 bases, and 9 bases stayed unmatched. The CDR3 reads CASSPGTGGPSYGYTF. CDR3 coding DNA: TGCGCCAGCAGCCCAGGGACAGGGGGTCCTTCCTATGGCTACACCTTC.

The chain employs TRBV6-1 and TRBJ1-1; no clear D. V was cut by 2 bases and J by 2 bases, with 12 bases left in between. Germline V gives CDR1 MNHNS, CDR2 SASEGT. The CDR3 loop spans 15 amino acids. The CDR3 sequence is CASSETRRGNTEAFF. In nucleotides, the CDR3 is TGTGCCAGCAGTGAAACCCGCCGGGGAAACACTGAAGCTTTCTTT.

The genes are TRBV7-2 and TRBJ2-3; TRBD2 agrees at 11 bases. This CDR3 has 16 residues. With 3 bases clipped from V and 1 base from J, the junction kept 3 bases outside the gene matches. From germline, CDR1 is SGHTA and CDR2 FQGNSA. DNA of the CDR3: TGTGCCAGCAGCTTTCTAGCGGGGGGACGCACAGATACGCAGTATTTT. It yields the protein CASSFLAGGRTDTQYF.

The V gene is TRBV15, the J gene TRBJ1-2; a possible D gene is TRBD1 (6 bases). Trimming removed 0 bases from V and 0 bases from J, with 17 bases in between. Looked up from germline, CDR1 is LNHNV and CDR2 is YYDKDF (reference sequence). There are 18 residues in the CDR3. The CDR3 DNA is TGTGCCACCAGCAGAGAGGTAGGACAGATCCCTGCTAACTATGGCTACACCTTC. This sequence encodes CATSREVGQIPANYGYTF.

J is TRBJ1-6 and V is TRBV19, with TRBD1 matching over 10 bases. V lost 7 bases, J lost 6 bases, and 6 bases stayed unmatched. In germline, CDR1 is LNHDA, CDR2 SQIVND (reference sequence). This CDR3 has 15 amino acids. Written as DNA, the CDR3 is TGTGCCAGTATGGGCGGGACAGGGGTTAATTCACCCCTCCACTTT. This codes for CASMGGTGVNSPLHF.

The chain has TRBV7-3 and TRBJ2-2; D possibly corresponds to TRBD1 (6 bases). The germline V gene encodes CDR1 SGHTA and CDR2 FQGTGA. CDR3 length equals 13 residues. V was pared by 5 bases and J by 6 bases, with 10 bases between. CDR3 protein: CASSRSGAGELFF. CDR3 bases: TGTGCCAGCAGCCGATCAGGGGCCGGGGAGCTGTTTTTT.

The chain carries TRBV29-1 and TRBJ1-2; 7 bases align to TRBD1. Germline CDR1 SQVTM, CDR2 ANQGSEA. V trimming: 7 bases; J trimming: 4 bases; junction bases outside the gene matches: 9. The length of the CDR3 is 13 residues. The CDR3 DNA follows: TGCAGCGCCGAATCTGGGACAGCCTATGGCTACACCTTC. This encodes CSAESGTAYGYTF. Full variable domain (rest looked up from reference TRBV29-1 and TRBJ1-2): SAVISQKPSRDICQRGTSLTIQCQVDSQVTMMFWYRQQPGQSLTLIATANQGSEATYESGFVIDKFPISRPNLTFSTLTVSNMSPEDSSIYLCSAESGTAYGYTFGSGTRLTVV.

This clone turned up a few times. V and J are TRBV10-3 and TRBJ1-2, with unresolved D. The V gene's germline CDR1 is ENHRY and CDR2 SYGVKD. This CDR3 spans 14 amino acids. The V end lost 2 bases, the J end lost 1 base, and 8 bases lay between the germline ends. CDR3 amino acids: CAISEAVLNYGYTF. The CDR3 DNA reads TGTGCCATCAGTGAGGCGGTACTTAACTATGGCTACACCTTC.

The sample holds one count of this clone. The rearrangement uses TRBV5-5 and TRBJ2-4, with a weak D call TRBD1 (5 bases). The germline gives CDR1 SGHKS, CDR2 YYEKEE (reference sequence). This CDR3 is 15 amino acids long. V shed 4 bases and J shed 8 bases, with 19 bases lying between them. The CDR3 DNA is TGTGCCAGCAGCACAGCCTACGGAGACAGAGACATTCAGTACTTC. This translates into CASSTAYGDRDIQYF.

The chain has TRBV3-1 (or the pseudogene TRBV3-2) and TRBJ1-2, with D possibly being TRBD1 (5 bases). The CDR3 loop spans 14 amino acids. CDR1 is LGHDT, CDR2 YNNKEL, per germline (reference sequence). The V end was cut by 4 bases, the J end by 4 bases, with 13 bases between. The DNA of the CDR3 is TGTGCCAGCAGCCCCCTCGGGACTGGCTATGGCTACACCTTC. This codes for CASSPLGTGYGYTF.

This clone was seen a single time. The rearrangement joins TRBV4-2 to TRBJ2-7, with 12 bases fitting TRBD2. The CDR3 is 17 residues long. The germline V gene has CDR1 LGHNA and CDR2 YNFKEQ. V was clipped by 1 base and J by 5 bases; unmatched bases: 9. CDR3 bases: TGTGCCAGCAGCCAAGCTCCGACTAGCGGGGGAGTCCACGAGCAGTACTTC. This codes for CASSQAPTSGGVHEQYF.

This clone has a single count. The rearrangement joins TRBV6-5 to TRBJ1-5; D is possibly TRBD1 (6 bases). V was cut by 6 bases and J by 7 bases, with 16 bases left in between. Germline CDR1 and CDR2: MNHEY and SVGAGI. The length of the CDR3 is 14 residues. CDR3 DNA sequence: TGTGCCAGCAGCCTTACAGGGAAGGGCCAGCCCCAGCATTTT. It codes for CASSLTGKGQPQHF.

V usage is TRBV5-5 and J usage is TRBJ2-1; possible D gene TRBD1, 6 bases. Germline V lookup: CDR1 SGHKS, CDR2 YYEKEE (reference sequence). With 4 bases removed from V and 7 bases from J, the gap between germline ends came to 18 bases. The CDR3 loop spans 15 amino acids. CDR3 sequence reads: CASSIDRLAENEQFF. DNA of the CDR3: TGTGCCAGCAGCATAGACAGGTTGGCGGAAAATGAGCAGTTCTTC.

The chain combines TRBV11-1 with TRBJ1-2; 7 nucleotides align to TRBD1. Germline V gene sequence: CDR1 SGHAT, CDR2 FQDESV (reference sequence). V lost 3 bases to trimming and J lost 8 bases; unmatched junction nucleotides: 6. This CDR3 is 13 amino acids long. CDR3 nucleotide sequence: TGTGCCAGCAGCTTCGACAGGGCGGGCGGCTACACCTTC. Residues: CASSFDRAGGYTF.

The chain joins TRBV28 to TRBJ2-7, with 7 bases fitting TRBD1. The J segment lost 7 bases and the V segment lost 8 bases, leaving 8 bases of the junction unmatched. The CDR3 totals 12 residues. The germline CDR1 and CDR2 sequences are MDHEN and SYDVKM. The CDR3 nucleotides are TGTGCCAGCTTAGAAACAGGGGAAGAGCAGTACTTC. Encoded protein: CASLETGEEQYF.

This chain joins TRBV7-9 and TRBJ2-1; 11 bases fit TRBD1. The CDR3 is 13 residues long. The germline CDR1 and CDR2 sequences are SEHNR and FQNEAQ (reference sequence). V shed 10 bases and J 12 bases; nucleotides not matched to a gene: 11. CDR3 amino acids: CATSDRGRLGQFF. As DNA, the CDR3 is TGTGCCACCTCGGACAGGGGGCGCCTTGGGCAGTTCTTC.

The chain recombines TRBV30 with TRBJ1-1; D is undetermined. The V gene lost 0 bases and the J gene lost 11 bases, with 10 bases spanning the gap. This CDR3 contains 11 residues. Germline V gene sequence: CDR1 GTSNPN, CDR2 SVGIG (reference sequence). The CDR3 loop is CAWSVGSGAFF. CDR3 in DNA: TGTGCCTGGAGTGTAGGATCGGGGGCTTTCTTT.

For the CDR3, the DNA is TGTGCCAGCAGTTCCGGACAGGGAGGGAGCCTATACCAAGAGACCCAGTACTTC. Protein: CASSSGQGGSLYQETQYF. This rearrangement joins TRBV27 to TRBJ2-5; TRBD1 is a possible D gene (8 bases). CDR1 and CDR2 (germline): MNHEY, SMNVEV (reference sequence). The V end was cut by 4 bases, the J end by 0 bases, with 21 bases between. This CDR3 is 18 amino acids long.

The chain employs TRBV18 and TRBJ1-5, with D uncertain. This CDR3 region has 16 residues. V was pared by 2 bases and J by 1 base, with 12 bases between. CDR1 is KGHSH, CDR2 LQKENI, per germline. CDR3 region: CASSPVLGGSNQPQHF. The CDR3 DNA sequence: TGTGCCAGCTCACCAGTGCTGGGAGGGAGCAATCAGCCCCAGCATTTT.

The chain has TRBV7-3 and TRBJ2-2; the D gene is possibly TRBD1 (6 bases). V was shortened by 5 bases and J by 1 base, with 14 bases between the two germline ends. The CDR3 contains 16 residues. Looked up from germline, CDR1 is SGHTA and CDR2 is FQGTGA. The CDR3, as DNA: TGTGCCAGCAGCCGTCCGGGACAAAAGAACACCGGGGAGCTGTTTTTT. The encoded protein is CASSRPGQKNTGELFF.

The chain is built from TRBV19 and TRBJ2-5; the D gene is possibly TRBD2 (6 bases). The CDR3 length is 16 residues. V shed 3 bases and J shed 6 bases, with 20 bases lying between them. Germline V gene data show CDR1 as LNHDA and CDR2 as SQIVND (reference sequence). DNA for the CDR3: TGTGCCAGTAGTATTTTCCCTAGCGCCGCCGTTAAGACCCAGTACTTC. This gives the protein CASSIFPSAAVKTQYF.

The J gene is TRBJ2-3, the V gene TRBV5-1; the D gene is possibly TRBD1 (8 bases). This CDR3 region has 16 residues. Trimming left V 1 base short and J 6 bases short, with 18 bases between. The germline V gene encodes CDR1 SGHRS and CDR2 YFSETQ. The CDR3 DNA reads as TGCGCCAGCAGCTTGTCCCCGACAGGGGAGGGGGATACGCAGTATTTT. Translated: CASSLSPTGEGDTQYF.

V gene TRBV7-2 combines with J gene TRBJ1-2, with unresolved D. The CDR3 contains 15 residues. The germline gives CDR1 SGHTA, CDR2 FQGNSA. V was pared by 1 base and J by 4 bases, with 13 bases between. The CDR3: CASSLDEGNLYGYTF. The CDR3 DNA follows: TGTGCCAGCAGCTTAGATGAGGGTAACCTCTATGGCTACACCTTC.

This chain links TRBV19 with TRBJ2-7, with a tentative D call TRBD2 (5 bases). CDR3 length equals 13 residues. CDR1 LNHDA and CDR2 SQIVND come from the germline V gene (reference sequence). V was shortened by 5 bases and J by 3 bases, with 11 bases between the two germline ends. The CDR3: CASSSTRDYEQYF. CDR3 nucleotides: TGTGCCAGTAGTTCTACTCGGGACTACGAGCAGTACTTC.

The CDR3 loop is CASSSPGSGGRTDTQYF. The CDR3 DNA follows: TGTGCCAGCAGCTCCCCTGGTAGCGGGGGAAGGACAGATACGCAGTATTTT. The chain links TRBV7-2 to TRBJ2-3, with 9 bases lining up with TRBD2. CDR1 is SGHTA, CDR2 FQGNSA, per germline. The length of the CDR3 is 17 residues. V lost 4 bases, J lost 3 bases, and 11 bases stayed unmatched. Full variable domain (rest looked up from reference TRBV7-2 and TRBJ2-3): GAGVSQSPSNKVTEKGKDVELRCDPISGHTALYWYRQSLGQGLEFLIYFQGNSAPDKSGLPSDRFSAERTGGSVSTLTIQRTQQEDSAVYLCASSSPGSGGRTDTQYFGPGTRLTVL.

The CDR3 is CASSFTGDGGNTIYF. The CDR3 DNA reads TGTGCCAGCAGCTTTACAGGGGACGGTGGAAACACCATATATTTT. The chain has TRBV7-9 and TRBJ1-3; 7 nucleotides agree with TRBD1. CDR1 SEHNR and CDR2 FQNEAQ come from the germline V gene (reference sequence). This CDR3 comprises 15 residues. J was trimmed by 3 bases and V by 3 bases; bases with no gene match: 5.

The rearrangement joins TRBV11-2 to TRBJ2-5; TRBD2 agrees at 11 bases. The CDR3 consists of 16 residues. With V trimmed by 5 bases and J by 8 bases, 13 bases remained unmatched. From germline, CDR1 is SGHAT and CDR2 FQNNGV. CDR3 in amino acids: CASSMRLTSGGGTQYF. CDR3 nucleotide sequence: TGTGCCAGCAGCATGCGATTAACTAGCGGGGGTGGAACCCAGTACTTC.